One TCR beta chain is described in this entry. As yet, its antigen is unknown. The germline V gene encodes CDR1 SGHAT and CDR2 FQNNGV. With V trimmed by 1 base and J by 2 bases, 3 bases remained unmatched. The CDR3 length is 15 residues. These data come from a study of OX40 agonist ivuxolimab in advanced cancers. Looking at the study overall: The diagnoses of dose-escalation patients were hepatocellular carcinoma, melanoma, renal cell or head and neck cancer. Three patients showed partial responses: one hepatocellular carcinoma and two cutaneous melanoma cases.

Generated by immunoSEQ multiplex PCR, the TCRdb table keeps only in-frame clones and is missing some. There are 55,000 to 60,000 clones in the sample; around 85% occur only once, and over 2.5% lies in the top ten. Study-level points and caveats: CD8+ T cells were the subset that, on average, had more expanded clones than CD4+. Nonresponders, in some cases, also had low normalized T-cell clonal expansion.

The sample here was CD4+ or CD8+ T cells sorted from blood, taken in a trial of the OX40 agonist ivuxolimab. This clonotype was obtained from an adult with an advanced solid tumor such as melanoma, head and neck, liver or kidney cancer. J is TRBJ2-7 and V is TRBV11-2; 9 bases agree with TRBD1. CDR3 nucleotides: TGTGCCAGCAGCTTAGGGACAGGGGCTACCTACGAGCAGTACTTC. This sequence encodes CASSLGTGATYEQYF.